The clone carrying this T cell receptor (beta chain) was seen at least ten times. The data belong to a study of neurological immune-mediated disorders. The study built unsorted libraries from 2 million PBMCs kept at -80 C. The length of the CDR3 is 13 residues. The germline V and J ends were trimmed by 1 base and 7 bases, with 8 bases remaining between them. Per germline, CDR1 LGHDT and CDR2 YNNKEL (reference sequence). With 10-nucleotide random UMIs included, cDNA was synthesized by 5'RACE. TCRdb reprocessed the 5' RACE reads with MiXCR, giving one entry per CDR3 protein. The data hold approximately 82,000 distinct CDR3 sequences, with approximately 14% observed a single time.

The clonotype originates from a woman between 50 and 59 years old in good health. The specimen sequenced was PBMCs. The J gene is TRBJ2-1, the V gene TRBV3-1; D not certain. The CDR3 nucleotides are TGTGCCAGCAGCCAAGTATACGGTAATGAGCAGTTCTTC. Translation: CASSQVYGNEQFF.